Sequencing of this T cell receptor (beta chain) was carried out in a study of blood T cells in healthy people across ages. A second PCR of 7 to 11 cycles used a sample-barcoded 5' primer and a J-beta primer mix. TCRdb reprocessed the 5' RACE reads via MiXCR and lists one record per CDR3 protein. The sample lists nearly 1 million distinct CDR3 sequences; roughly 51% were seen once. For this clonotype: Its matching antigen is unknown.

Germline assignment: CDR1 SEHNR and CDR2 FQNEAQ (reference sequence). With 0 bases removed from V and 7 bases from J, the gap between germline ends came to 12 bases. The CDR3 runs to 15 residues. Study results and limitations: Donor CMV status was unknown, possibly confounding expanded clonotype changes.

Specimen: blood. The chain employs TRBV7-9 and TRBJ1-4; D perhaps matches TRBD1 (5 bases). The sequence came from a woman aged 55-70 years in good health. Here the CDR3 DNA reads TGTGCCAGCAGCTTAGCAGGGGCGCTGAGTGAAAAACTGTTTTTT. Protein sequence: CASSLAGALSEKLFF.